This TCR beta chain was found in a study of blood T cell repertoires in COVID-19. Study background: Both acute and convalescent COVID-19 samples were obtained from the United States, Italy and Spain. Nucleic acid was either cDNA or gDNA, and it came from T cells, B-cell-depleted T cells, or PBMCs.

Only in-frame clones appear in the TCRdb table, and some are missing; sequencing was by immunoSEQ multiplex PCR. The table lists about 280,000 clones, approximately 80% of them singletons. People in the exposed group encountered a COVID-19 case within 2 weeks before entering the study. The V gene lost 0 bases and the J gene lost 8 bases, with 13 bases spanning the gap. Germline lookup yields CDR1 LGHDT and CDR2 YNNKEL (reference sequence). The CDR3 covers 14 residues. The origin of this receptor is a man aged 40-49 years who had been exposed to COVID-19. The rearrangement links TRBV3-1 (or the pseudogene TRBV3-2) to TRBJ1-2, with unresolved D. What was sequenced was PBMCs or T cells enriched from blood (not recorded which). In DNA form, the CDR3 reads TGTGCCAGCAGCCAAGATCTCGTCCAGGCGGGCTACACCTTC. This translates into CASSQDLVQAGYTF.